This paragraph covers one T cell receptor (beta chain) sequence. The target antigen is unknown. The sample belongs to a study of identical twins. Findings and limits, study-wide: Zero-insertion results could be subject to partial confounding by invariant MAIT and iNKT cells. A cross-sectional statistical analysis, not follow-up of the same donors, supported the conclusions.

It was template switching that added a universal primer site, and there were unique molecular identifiers on the cDNA. MiXCR, run by TCRdb on the 5' RACE reads, gives a single entry per CDR3 protein. The top ten clones hold about 12% of a sample with a few hundred thousand distinct CDR3 sequences, approximately 18% of them seen once. In germline, CDR1 is DFQATT, CDR2 SNEGSKA (reference sequence). Trimming took 3 bases from V and 0 from J, leaving 16 bases between them. CDR3 size: 16 residues. The sample taken for sequencing was naive T cells sorted from blood. This sequence originates from a man over 45 in good health. The chain links TRBV20-1 to TRBJ2-3; D possibly corresponds to TRBD1 (6 bases). The CDR3 bases are TGCAGTGCTAGGCCTTCGGACAGCATAAGCACAGATACGCAGTATTTT. Its protein product is CSARPSDSISTDTQYF.